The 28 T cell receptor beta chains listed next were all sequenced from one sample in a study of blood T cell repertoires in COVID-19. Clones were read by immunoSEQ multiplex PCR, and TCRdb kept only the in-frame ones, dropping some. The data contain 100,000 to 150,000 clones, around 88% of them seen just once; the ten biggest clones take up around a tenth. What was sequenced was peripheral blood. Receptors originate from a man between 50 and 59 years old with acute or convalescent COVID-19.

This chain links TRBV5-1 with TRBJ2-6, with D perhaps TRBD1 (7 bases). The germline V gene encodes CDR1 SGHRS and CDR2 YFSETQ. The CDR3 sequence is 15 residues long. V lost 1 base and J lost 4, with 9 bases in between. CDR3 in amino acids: CASSLQGGGANVLTF. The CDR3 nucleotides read TGCGCCAGCAGCTTGCAGGGGGGAGGGGCCAACGTCCTGACTTTC.

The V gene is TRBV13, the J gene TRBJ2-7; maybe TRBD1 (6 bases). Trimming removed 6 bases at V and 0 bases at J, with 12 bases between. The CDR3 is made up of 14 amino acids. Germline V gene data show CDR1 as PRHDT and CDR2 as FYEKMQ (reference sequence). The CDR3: CASSFPGDSYEQYF. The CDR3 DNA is TGTGCCAGCAGTTTTCCAGGGGACTCCTACGAGCAGTACTTC. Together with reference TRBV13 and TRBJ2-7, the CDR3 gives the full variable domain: AAGVIQSPRHLIKEKRETATLKCYPIPRHDTVYWYQQGPGQDPQFLISFYEKMQSDKGSIPDRFSAQQFSDYHSELNMSSLELGDSALYFCASSFPGDSYEQYFGPGTRLTVT.

CDR3 DNA: TGTGCCAGTAGTGTAACAGGGCTTTCCACCGGGGAGCTGTTTTTT. Translated: CASSVTGLSTGELFF. This rearrangement joins TRBV19 to TRBJ2-2; TRBD1 is a possible D gene (6 bases). V was shortened by 5 bases and J by 4 bases, with 14 bases between the two germline ends. The CDR3 runs 15 residues. The germline CDR1 and CDR2 sequences are LNHDA and SQIVND (reference sequence).

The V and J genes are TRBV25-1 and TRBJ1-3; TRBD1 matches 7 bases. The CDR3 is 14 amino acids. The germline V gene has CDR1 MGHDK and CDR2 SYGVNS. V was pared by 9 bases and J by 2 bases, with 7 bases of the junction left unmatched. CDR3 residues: CASSLQGTGNTIYF. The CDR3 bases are TGTGCCAGTAGTCTACAGGGGACTGGAAACACCATATATTTT.

The CDR3 reads CASSSDGRVYEQYF. The CDR3 DNA is TGTGCCAGCAGCTCCGACGGCCGGGTCTACGAGCAGTACTTC. The gene calls are TRBV7-9 and TRBJ2-7; D remains ambiguous. The V and J ends lost 4 bases and 3 bases respectively, with 13 bases between them. This CDR3 spans 14 amino acids. The germline CDR1 and CDR2 sequences are SEHNR and FQNEAQ (reference sequence).

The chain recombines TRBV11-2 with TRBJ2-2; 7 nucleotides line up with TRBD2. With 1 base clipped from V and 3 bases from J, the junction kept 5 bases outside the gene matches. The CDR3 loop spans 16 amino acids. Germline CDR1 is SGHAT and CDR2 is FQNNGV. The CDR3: CASSLVSSGYTGELFF. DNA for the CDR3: TGTGCCAGCAGCTTAGTGTCTAGCGGATACACCGGGGAGCTGTTTTTT.

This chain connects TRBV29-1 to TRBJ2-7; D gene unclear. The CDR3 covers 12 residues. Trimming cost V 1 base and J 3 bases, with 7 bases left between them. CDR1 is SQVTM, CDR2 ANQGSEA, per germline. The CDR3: CSVEANSYEQYF. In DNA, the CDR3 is TGCAGCGTTGAAGCAAACAGCTACGAGCAGTACTTC.

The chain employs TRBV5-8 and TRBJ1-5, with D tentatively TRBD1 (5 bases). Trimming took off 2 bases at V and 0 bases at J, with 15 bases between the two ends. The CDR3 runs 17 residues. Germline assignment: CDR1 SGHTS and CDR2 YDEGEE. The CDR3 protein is CASSFWWTSNSNQPQHF. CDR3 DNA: TGTGCCAGCAGCTTTTGGTGGACATCTAATAGCAATCAGCCCCAGCATTTT.

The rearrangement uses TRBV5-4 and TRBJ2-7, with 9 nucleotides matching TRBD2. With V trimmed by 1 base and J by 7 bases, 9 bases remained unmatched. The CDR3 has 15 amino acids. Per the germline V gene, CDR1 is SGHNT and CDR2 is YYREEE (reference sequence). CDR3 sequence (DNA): TGTGCCAGCAGCTTGTTTGGCGGGAGGGCCCGGGAGCAGTACTTC. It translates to CASSLFGGRAREQYF.

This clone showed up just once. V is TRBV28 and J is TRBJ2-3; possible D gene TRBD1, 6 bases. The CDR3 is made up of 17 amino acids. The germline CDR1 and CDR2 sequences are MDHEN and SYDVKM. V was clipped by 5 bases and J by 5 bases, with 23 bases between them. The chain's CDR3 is CASSTALSGTSRDTQYF. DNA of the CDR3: TGTGCCAGCAGTACTGCCCTATCCGGGACAAGTCGAGATACGCAGTATTTT. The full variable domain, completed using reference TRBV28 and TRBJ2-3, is DVKVTQSSRYLVKRTGEKVFLECVQDMDHENMFWYRQDPGLGLRLIYFSYDVKMKEKGDIPEGYSVSREKKERFSLILESASTNQTSMYLCASSTALSGTSRDTQYFGPGTRLTVL.

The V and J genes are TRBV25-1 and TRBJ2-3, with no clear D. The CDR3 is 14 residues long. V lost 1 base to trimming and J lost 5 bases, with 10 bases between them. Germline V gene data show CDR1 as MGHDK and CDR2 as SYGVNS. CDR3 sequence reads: CASSESVFGDTQYF. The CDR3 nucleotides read TGTGCCAGCAGTGAATCGGTCTTCGGAGATACGCAGTATTTT.

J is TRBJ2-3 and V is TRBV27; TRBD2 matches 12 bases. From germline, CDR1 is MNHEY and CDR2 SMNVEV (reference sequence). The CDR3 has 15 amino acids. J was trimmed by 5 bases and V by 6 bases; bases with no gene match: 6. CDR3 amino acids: CASRGLAGGKDTQYF. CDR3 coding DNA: TGTGCCAGCAGGGGGCTAGCGGGAGGGAAAGATACGCAGTATTTT.

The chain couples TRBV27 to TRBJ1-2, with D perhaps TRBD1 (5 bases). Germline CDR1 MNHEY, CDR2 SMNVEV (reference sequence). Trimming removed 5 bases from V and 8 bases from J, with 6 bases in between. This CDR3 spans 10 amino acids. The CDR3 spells CASSGGGYTF. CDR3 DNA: TGTGCCAGCAGTGGGGGGGGCTACACCTTC.

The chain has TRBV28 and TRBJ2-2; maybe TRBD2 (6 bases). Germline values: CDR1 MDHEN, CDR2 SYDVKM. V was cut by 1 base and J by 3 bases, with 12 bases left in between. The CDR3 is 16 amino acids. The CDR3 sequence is CASSLFRGSDTGELFF. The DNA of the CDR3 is TGTGCCAGCAGTTTATTCCGGGGGTCAGACACCGGGGAGCTGTTTTTT.

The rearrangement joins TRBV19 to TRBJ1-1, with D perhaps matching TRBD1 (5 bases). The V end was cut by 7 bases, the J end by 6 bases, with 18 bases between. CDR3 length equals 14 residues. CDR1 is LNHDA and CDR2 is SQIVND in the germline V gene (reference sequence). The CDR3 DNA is TGTGCCAGTATAAGTAGAAGGCGGGGGTCTGAAGCTTTCTTT. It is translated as CASISRRRGSEAFF.

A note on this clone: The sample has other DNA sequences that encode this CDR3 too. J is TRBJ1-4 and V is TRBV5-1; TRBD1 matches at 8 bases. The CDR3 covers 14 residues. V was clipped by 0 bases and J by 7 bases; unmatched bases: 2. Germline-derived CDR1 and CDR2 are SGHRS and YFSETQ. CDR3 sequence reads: CASSLGQGSEKLFF. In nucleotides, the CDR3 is TGCGCCAGCAGCTTGGGACAGGGGAGTGAAAAACTGTTTTTT.

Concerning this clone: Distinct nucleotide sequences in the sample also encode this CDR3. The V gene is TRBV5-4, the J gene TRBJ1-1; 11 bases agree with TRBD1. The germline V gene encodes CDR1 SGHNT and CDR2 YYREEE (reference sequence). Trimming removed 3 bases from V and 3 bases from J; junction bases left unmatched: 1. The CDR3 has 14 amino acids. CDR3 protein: CASSWGQGDTEAFF. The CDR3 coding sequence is TGTGCCAGCAGCTGGGGACAGGGGGACACTGAAGCTTTCTTT.

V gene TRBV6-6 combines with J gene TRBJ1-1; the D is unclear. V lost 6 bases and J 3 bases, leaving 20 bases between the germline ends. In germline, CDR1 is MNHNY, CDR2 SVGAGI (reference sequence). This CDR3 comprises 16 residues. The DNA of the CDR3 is TGTGCCAGCAGAGCCGCCTCCGGGAAGAGGGACACTGAAGCTTTCTTT. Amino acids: CASRAASGKRDTEAFF.

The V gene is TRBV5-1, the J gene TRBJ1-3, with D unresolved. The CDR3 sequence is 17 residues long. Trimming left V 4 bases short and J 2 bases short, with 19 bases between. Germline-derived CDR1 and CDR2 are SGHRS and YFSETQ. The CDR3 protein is CASSIQSPLVTGNTIYF. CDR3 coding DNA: TGCGCCAGCAGCATTCAGTCTCCCCTTGTCACTGGAAACACCATATATTTT. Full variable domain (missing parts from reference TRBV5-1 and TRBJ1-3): KAGVTQTPRYLIKTRGQQVTLSCSPISGHRSVSWYQQTPGQGLQFLFEYFSETQRNKGNFPGRFSGRQFSNSRSEMNVSTLELGDSALYLCASSIQSPLVTGNTIYFGEGSWLTVV.

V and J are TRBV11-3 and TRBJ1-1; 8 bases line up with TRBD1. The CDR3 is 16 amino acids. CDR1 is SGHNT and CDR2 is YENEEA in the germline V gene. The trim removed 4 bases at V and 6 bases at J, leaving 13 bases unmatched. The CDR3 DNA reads TGTGCCAGCAGCTCCCGGGACAGGCGGCTGAGGGCTGAAGCTTTCTTT. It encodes CASSSRDRRLRAEAFF.

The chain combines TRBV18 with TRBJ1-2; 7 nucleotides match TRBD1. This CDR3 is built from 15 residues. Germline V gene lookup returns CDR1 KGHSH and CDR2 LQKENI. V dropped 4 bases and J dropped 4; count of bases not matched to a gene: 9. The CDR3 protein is CASSQGQLISYGYTF. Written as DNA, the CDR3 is TGTGCCAGCTCACAGGGACAGTTAATTTCCTATGGCTACACCTTC. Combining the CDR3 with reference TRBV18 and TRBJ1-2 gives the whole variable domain NAGVMQNPRHLVRRRGQEARLRCSPMKGHSHVYWYRQLPEEGLKFMVYLQKENIIDESGMPKERFSAEFPKEGPSILRIQQVVRGDSAAYFCASSQGQLISYGYTFGSGTRLTVV.

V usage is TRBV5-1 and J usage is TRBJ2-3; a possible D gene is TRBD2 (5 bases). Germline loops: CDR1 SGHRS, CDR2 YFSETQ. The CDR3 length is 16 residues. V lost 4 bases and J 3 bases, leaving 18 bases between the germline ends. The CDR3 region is CASSPRPPGNTDTQYF. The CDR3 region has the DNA TGCGCCAGCAGCCCCCGGCCCCCGGGAAATACAGATACGCAGTATTTT.

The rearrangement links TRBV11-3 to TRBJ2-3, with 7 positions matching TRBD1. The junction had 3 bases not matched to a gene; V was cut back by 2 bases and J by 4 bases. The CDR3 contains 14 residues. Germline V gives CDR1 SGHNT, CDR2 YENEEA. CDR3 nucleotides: TGTGCCAGCAGCTTAAACAGGGGAGCAGATACGCAGTATTTT. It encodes CASSLNRGADTQYF.

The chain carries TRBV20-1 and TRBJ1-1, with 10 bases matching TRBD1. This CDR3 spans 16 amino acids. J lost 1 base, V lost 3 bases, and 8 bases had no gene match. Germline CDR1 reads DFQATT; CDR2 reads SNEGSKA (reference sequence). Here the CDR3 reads CSASRQGALKNTEAFF. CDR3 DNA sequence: TGCAGTGCTAGTAGACAGGGGGCGTTAAAGAACACTGAAGCTTTCTTT.

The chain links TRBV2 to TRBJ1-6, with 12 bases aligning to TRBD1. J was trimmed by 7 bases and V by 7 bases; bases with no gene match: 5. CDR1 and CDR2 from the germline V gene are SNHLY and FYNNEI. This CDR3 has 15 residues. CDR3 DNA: TGTGCCAGCACCCGGGACAGGGGGCTAAATTCACCCCTCCACTTT. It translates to CASTRDRGLNSPLHF.

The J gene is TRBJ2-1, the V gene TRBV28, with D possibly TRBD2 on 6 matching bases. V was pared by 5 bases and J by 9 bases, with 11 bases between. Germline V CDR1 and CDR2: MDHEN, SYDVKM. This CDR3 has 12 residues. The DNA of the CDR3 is TGTGCCAGCAGTGAGCTGGGGGGTGAGCAGTTCTTC. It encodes CASSELGGEQFF.

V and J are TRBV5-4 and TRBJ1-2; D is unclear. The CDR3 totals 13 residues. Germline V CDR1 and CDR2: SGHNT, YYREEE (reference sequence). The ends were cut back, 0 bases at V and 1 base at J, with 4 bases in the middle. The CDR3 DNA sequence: TGTGCCAGCAGCTTGGACTTTAACTATGGCTACACCTTC. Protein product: CASSLDFNYGYTF.

The CDR3 DNA reads TGTGCCAGCAGGGCAGGGGGATCGAACACTGAAGCTTTCTTT. Translation gives CASRAGGSNTEAFF. This chain joins TRBV6-6 and TRBJ1-1; the match to TRBD1 covers 7 bases. This CDR3 comprises 14 residues. The trim removed 6 bases at V and 1 base at J, leaving 5 bases unmatched. CDR1 MNHNY and CDR2 SVGAGI come from the germline V gene (reference sequence).